A single sample is the source of the 14 T cell receptor beta chains below, sequenced in a study of human T cells and chemical hapten exposure. TCRdb fed the RACE reads into MiXCR, producing one record per CDR3 protein. This repertoire shows some 380,000 distinct CDR3 sequences, about 4.8% found once; its top ten account for about 2.2%. Time point specified: patch test 1, 2 weeks after DPC sensitization. Specified treatment: therapeutic diphenylcyclopropenone sensitization with weekly scalp DPC. The sequences come from whole blood, collected in connection with sensitization to the hapten diphenylcyclopropenone (DPC). The receptors originated from a woman aged 50 to 60 with alopecia areata. Some clones in this sample may be carry-over from other donors' samples.

Points on this clonotype: This may be a read error: a much more frequent sequence differs by one nucleotide. The chain joins TRBV27 to TRBJ2-4, with D tentatively TRBD2 (5 bases). The CDR3 has 13 amino acids. Trimming left V 7 bases short and J 2 bases short, with 9 bases between. Germline CDR1 reads MNHEY; CDR2 reads SMNVEV (reference sequence). CDR3 region: CASKDGTKNIQYF. CDR3 in DNA: TGTGCCAGCAAGGACGGGACCAAAAACATTCAGTACTTC.

In nucleotides, the CDR3 is TGCAGCGGGAGACAGGGGGCTGGTGAAAAACTGTTTTTT. Amino acid sequence: CSGRQGAGEKLFF. The chain uses TRBV29-1 and TRBJ1-4, with 10 positions matching TRBD1. Trimming at V came to 7 bases and at J to 7 bases, leaving 6 bases not matched to a gene. This CDR3 comprises 13 residues. Germline V gives CDR1 SQVTM, CDR2 ANQGSEA.

This clonotype was counted ten times or more. This chain links TRBV19 with TRBJ2-7; 10 bases fit TRBD2. V gave up 8 bases and J gave up 6 bases; unmatched junction bases: 7. This CDR3 region has 13 residues. Per germline, CDR1 LNHDA and CDR2 SQIVND (reference sequence). Here the CDR3 reads CASRPAGGREQYF. DNA for the CDR3: TGTGCCAGTCGGCCAGCGGGAGGGCGCGAGCAGTACTTC.

As regards this clonotype: At one end, the junction sequence differs from germline, possibly due to a read error. The J gene is TRBJ2-1, the V gene TRBV29-1, with 7 positions matching TRBD2. There are 12 residues in the CDR3. The germline CDR1 and CDR2 sequences are SQVTM and ANQGSEA. The CDR3 is CSVAWGGYDQFF. CDR3 DNA sequence: TGCAGCGTTGCCTGGGGGGGGTATGACCAGTTCTTC.

This clonotype was counted between two and nine times. The CDR3: CASSPLQGSHEQFF. The DNA for the CDR3 is TGTGCCAGCTCACCACTACAGGGGAGTCATGAGCAGTTCTTC. The chain employs TRBV18 and TRBJ2-1, with 7 bases that match TRBD1. In germline, CDR1 is KGHSH, CDR2 LQKENI. The J segment lost 8 bases and the V segment lost 1 base, leaving 5 bases of the junction unmatched. The CDR3 consists of 14 residues.

This clonotype appeared many times. The V gene is TRBV12-3 or TRBV12-4, the J gene TRBJ1-1, with D perhaps matching TRBD1 (6 bases). The CDR3 extends over 18 amino acids. Trimming took off 6 bases at V and 1 base at J, with 24 bases between the two ends. This CDR3 is CASSVRDKGIGGNTEAFF. The CDR3 DNA sequence: TGTGCCAGCAGCGTAAGGGACAAGGGTATAGGTGGGAACACTGAAGCTTTCTTT.

This clonotype has just a few counts. The V call is TRBV12-3 or TRBV12-4, the J call TRBJ2-2; no reliable D call. The ends were cut back, 1 base at V and 6 bases at J, with 12 bases in the middle. The CDR3 has 15 residues. CDR3 residues: CASSLGSWSAGELFF. The CDR3 nucleotides are TGTGCCAGCAGTTTAGGGTCATGGTCGGCCGGGGAGCTGTTTTTT.

The table lists this clonotype with many counts. The genes are TRBV14 and TRBJ2-1; D perhaps matches TRBD1 (6 bases). The germline V gene has CDR1 SGHDN and CDR2 FVKESK. The CDR3 is 16 amino acids. The V end lost 1 base, the J end lost 12 bases, and 22 bases lay between the germline ends. This chain's CDR3 is CASSQVSGQIPWGQFF. DNA for the CDR3: TGTGCCAGCAGCCAAGTGTCCGGACAGATACCCTGGGGGCAGTTCTTC.

Concerning this clonotype: This could be a read error, since a much larger clone is one nucleotide away. V is TRBV11-2 and J is TRBJ1-1, with D possibly matching TRBD1 (5 bases). The CDR3 spans 13 residues. Trimming removed 6 bases at V and 5 bases at J, with 13 bases between. Germline CDR1 reads SGHAT; CDR2 reads FQNNGV. The CDR3 nucleotides are TGTGCCAGCAGACAGACGGGGGGGACTGAAGCTTTCTTT. Protein: CASRQTGGTEAFF.

This clonotype was detected ten times or more. This chain joins TRBV18 and TRBJ2-2; no clear D. Germline values: CDR1 KGHSH, CDR2 LQKENI. V lost 6 bases and J 5 bases, leaving 7 bases between the germline ends. The CDR3 is made up of 12 amino acids. The CDR3 loop reads CASSRETGELFF. The CDR3 coding sequence is TGTGCCAGCTCGCGTGAGACCGGGGAGCTGTTTTTT.

The chain combines TRBV28 with TRBJ2-3; D is unclear. CDR3 length: 15 residues. V was pared by 5 bases and J by 2 bases, with 14 bases between. The germline V gene encodes CDR1 MDHEN and CDR2 SYDVKM. The CDR3 DNA reads TGTGCCAGCAGTATCCTACCCCCCCCCACAGATACGCAGTATTTT. Translation: CASSILPPPTDTQYF. The whole variable domain, remainder taken from reference TRBV28 and TRBJ2-3, is DVKVTQSSRYLVKRTGEKVFLECVQDMDHENMFWYRQDPGLGLRLIYFSYDVKMKEKGDIPEGYSVSREKKERFSLILESASTNQTSMYLCASSILPPPTDTQYFGPGTRLTVL.

This clonotype was recorded many times. The chain is built from TRBV12-3 or TRBV12-4 and TRBJ2-3; 8 bases match TRBD2. This CDR3 comprises 16 residues. V lost 0 bases, J lost 4 bases, and 6 bases stayed unmatched. The chain's CDR3 is CASSLALAGPADTQYF. The CDR3 bases are TGTGCCAGCAGTTTAGCCCTAGCGGGCCCCGCAGATACGCAGTATTTT.

Details on this clonotype: Since a much larger clone is just one base distant, this may be a read error. The DNA for the CDR3 is TGTGCCAGCAGCTTTAAAAGGGATTCACCCCTCCACTTT. It yields the protein CASSFKRDSPLHF. V and J are TRBV7-2 and TRBJ1-6, with D hard to call. V lost 3 bases and J lost 8, with 8 bases in between. Germline V lookup: CDR1 SGHTA, CDR2 FQGNSA. The CDR3 loop spans 13 amino acids.

This clonotype occurred a few times. The chain uses TRBV20-1 and TRBJ2-1; 9 bases fit TRBD2. CDR1 is DFQATT, CDR2 SNEGSKA, per germline (reference sequence). V shed 1 base, J shed 7 bases, and the junction held 5 bases outside the gene matches. There are 14 residues in the CDR3. This CDR3 reads CSARGSGGRNEQFF. CDR3 coding DNA: TGCAGTGCTAGAGGTAGCGGGGGAAGGAATGAGCAGTTCTTC.